This T cell receptor beta chain was captured in a study of glioma-infiltrating T cells. Amplification of TCR alpha and beta CDR3 regions from RNA used iRepertoire nested multiplex PCR. TCRdb ran MiXCR on the multiplex PCR reads and lists one entry per CDR3 protein. The sample lists about 140,000 distinct CDR3 sequences; about 39% were seen once. V lost 5 bases and J 2 bases, leaving 13 bases between the germline ends. This CDR3 contains 15 residues. Germline V gene lookup returns CDR1 SEHNR and CDR2 FQNEAQ (reference sequence). The receptor comes from a human donor with low-grade glioma or glioblastoma, undergoing nonglioma brain surgery, or in good health (not recorded which). Sequences were obtained from glioma tissue, nonneoplastic brain tissue, or PBMCs (not recorded which). The chain carries TRBV7-9 and TRBJ2-1; either TRBD1 or TRBD2 may fit D (5 bases each). In DNA form, the CDR3 reads TGTGCCAGCAGCGTCGATGGGGGACCCTACAATGAGCAGTTCTTC. Translation gives CASSVDGGPYNEQFF.